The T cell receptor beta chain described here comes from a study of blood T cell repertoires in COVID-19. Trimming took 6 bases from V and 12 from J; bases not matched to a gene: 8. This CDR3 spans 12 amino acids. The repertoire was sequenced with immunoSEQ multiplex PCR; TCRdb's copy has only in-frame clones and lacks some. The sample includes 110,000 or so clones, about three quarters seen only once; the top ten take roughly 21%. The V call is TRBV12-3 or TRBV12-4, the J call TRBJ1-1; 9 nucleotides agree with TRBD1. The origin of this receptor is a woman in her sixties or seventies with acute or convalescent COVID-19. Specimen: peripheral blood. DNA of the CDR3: TGTGCCAGCAGCCGGACAGGGGTTTCGACTTTCTTT. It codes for CASSRTGVSTFF.